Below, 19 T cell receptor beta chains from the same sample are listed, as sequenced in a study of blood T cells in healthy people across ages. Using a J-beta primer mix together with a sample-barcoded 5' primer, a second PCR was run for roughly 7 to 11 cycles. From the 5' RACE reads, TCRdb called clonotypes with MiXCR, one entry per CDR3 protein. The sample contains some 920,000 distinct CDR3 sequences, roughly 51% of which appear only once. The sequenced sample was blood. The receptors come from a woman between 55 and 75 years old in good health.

The CDR3 is CASSFAGEITDTQYF. The CDR3 coding sequence is TGTGCCAGCAGTTTTGCGGGAGAGATCACAGATACGCAGTATTTT. The rearrangement uses TRBV28 and TRBJ2-3, with 7 bases aligning to TRBD2. The CDR3 runs 15 residues. Germline V gives CDR1 MDHEN, CDR2 SYDVKM. Losses at the gene ends were 3 bases for V and 2 bases for J; bases not matched to a gene: 5.

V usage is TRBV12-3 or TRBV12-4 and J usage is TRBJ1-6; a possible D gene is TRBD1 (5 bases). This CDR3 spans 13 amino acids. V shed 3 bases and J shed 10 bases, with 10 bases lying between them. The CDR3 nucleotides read TGTGCCAGCAGTTTCCAGGGTAAATCACCCCTCCACTTT. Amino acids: CASSFQGKSPLHF.

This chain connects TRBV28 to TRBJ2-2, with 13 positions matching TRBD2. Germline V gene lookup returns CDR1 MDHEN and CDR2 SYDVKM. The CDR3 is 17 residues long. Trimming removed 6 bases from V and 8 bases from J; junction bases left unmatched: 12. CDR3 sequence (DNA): TGTGCCAGCAGACCGTCGGGACTAGCGGGATCGGCGGGGGAGCTGTTTTTT. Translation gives CASRPSGLAGSAGELFF. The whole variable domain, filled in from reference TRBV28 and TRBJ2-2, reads DVKVTQSSRYLVKRTGEKVFLECVQDMDHENMFWYRQDPGLGLRLIYFSYDVKMKEKGDIPEGYSVSREKKERFSLILESASTNQTSMYLCASRPSGLAGSAGELFFGEGSRLTVL.

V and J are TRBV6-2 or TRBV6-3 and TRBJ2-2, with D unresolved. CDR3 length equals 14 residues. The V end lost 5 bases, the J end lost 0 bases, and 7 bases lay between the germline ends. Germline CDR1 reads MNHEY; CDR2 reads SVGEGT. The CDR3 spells CASSLQANTGELFF. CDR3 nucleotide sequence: TGTGCCAGCAGTCTCCAAGCGAACACCGGGGAGCTGTTTTTT.

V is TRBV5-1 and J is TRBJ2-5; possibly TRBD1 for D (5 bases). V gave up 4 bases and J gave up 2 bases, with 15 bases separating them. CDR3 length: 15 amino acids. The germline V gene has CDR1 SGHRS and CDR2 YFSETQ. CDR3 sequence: CASSPGAGQQETQYF. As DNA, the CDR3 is TGCGCCAGCAGCCCCGGAGCCGGACAACAAGAGACCCAGTACTTC.

In DNA, the CDR3 is TGTGCCAGCAGAAGGCAGGGGTATGAGCAGTTCTTC. It encodes CASRRQGYEQFF. This chain connects TRBV6-5 to TRBJ2-1; maybe TRBD1 (6 bases). This CDR3 is 12 amino acids long. Trimming removed 6 bases at V and 8 bases at J, with 11 bases between. Germline CDR1 reads MNHEY; CDR2 reads SVGAGI.

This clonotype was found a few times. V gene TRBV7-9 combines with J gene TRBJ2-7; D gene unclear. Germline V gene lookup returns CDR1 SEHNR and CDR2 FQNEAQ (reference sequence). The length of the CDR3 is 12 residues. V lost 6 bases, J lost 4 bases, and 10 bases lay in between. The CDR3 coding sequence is TGTGCCAGCAGTACCTATCTTTACGAGCAGTACTTC. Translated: CASSTYLYEQYF.

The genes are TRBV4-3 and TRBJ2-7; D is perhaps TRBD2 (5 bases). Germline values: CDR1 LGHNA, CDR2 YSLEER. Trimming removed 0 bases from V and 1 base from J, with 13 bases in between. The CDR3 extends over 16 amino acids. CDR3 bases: TGCGCCAGCAGCCAAGATCGGGCTAGCAGGTCCTACGAGCAGTACTTC. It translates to CASSQDRASRSYEQYF.

CDR3 sequence reads: CASSRSTGGSYEQYF. As DNA, the CDR3 is TGTGCCAGCTCACGTTCGACAGGGGGCTCCTACGAGCAGTACTTC. The V call is TRBV18, the J call TRBJ2-7; 9 bases are a match to TRBD1. CDR1 is KGHSH, CDR2 LQKENI, per germline. The CDR3 is 15 amino acids. Unmatched junction bases numbered 4, after V lost 4 bases and J lost 0 bases.

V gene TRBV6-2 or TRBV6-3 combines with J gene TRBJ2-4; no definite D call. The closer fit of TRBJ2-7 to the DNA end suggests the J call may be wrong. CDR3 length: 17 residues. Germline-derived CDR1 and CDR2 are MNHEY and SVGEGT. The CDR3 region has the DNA TGTGCCAGCAGTAAAAAAAATGGACCAACCTCTACGAGCGAGCAGTACTTC. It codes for CASSKKNGPTSTSEQYF.

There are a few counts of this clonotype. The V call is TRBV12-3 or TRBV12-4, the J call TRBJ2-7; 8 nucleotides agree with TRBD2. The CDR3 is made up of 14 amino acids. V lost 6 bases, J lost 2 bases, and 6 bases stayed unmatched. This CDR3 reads CASRLGGVAYEQYF. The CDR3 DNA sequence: TGTGCCAGCAGGCTCGGGGGGGTTGCCTACGAGCAGTACTTC.

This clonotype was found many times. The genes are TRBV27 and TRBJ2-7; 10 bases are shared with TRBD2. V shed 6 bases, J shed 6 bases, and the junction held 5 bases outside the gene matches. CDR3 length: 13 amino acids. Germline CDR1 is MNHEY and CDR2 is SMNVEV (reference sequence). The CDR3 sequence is CASSPTSGAEQYF. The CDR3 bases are TGTGCCAGCAGCCCTACTAGCGGGGCCGAGCAGTACTTC.

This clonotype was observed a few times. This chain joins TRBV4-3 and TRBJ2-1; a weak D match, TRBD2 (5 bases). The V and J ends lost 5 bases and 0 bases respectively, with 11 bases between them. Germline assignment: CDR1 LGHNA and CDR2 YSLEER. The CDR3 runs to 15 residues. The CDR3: CASSSDGDSYNEQFF. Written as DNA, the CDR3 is TGCGCCAGCAGCTCAGACGGGGACTCCTACAATGAGCAGTTCTTC.

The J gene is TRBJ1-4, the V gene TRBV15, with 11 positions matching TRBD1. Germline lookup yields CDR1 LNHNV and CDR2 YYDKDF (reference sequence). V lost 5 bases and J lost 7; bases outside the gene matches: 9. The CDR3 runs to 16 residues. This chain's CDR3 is CATSLNPGTGGEKLFF. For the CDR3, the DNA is TGTGCCACCAGCTTGAACCCCGGGACAGGGGGTGAAAAACTGTTTTTT.

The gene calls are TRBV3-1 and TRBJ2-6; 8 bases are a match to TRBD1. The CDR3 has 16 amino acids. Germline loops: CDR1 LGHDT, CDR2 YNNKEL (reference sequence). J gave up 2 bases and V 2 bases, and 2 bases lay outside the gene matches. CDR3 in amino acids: CASSQQDRAGANVLTF. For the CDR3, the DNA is TGTGCCAGCAGCCAACAGGACAGGGCTGGGGCCAACGTCCTGACTTTC. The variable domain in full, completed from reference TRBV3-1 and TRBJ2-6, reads DTAVSQTPKYLVTQMGNDKSIKCEQNLGHDTMYWYKQDSKKFLKIMFSYNNKELIINETVPNRFSPKSPDKAHLNLHINSLELGDSAVYFCASSQQDRAGANVLTFGAGSRLTVL.

This CDR3 is CSASRLYEQYF. CDR3 nucleotide sequence: TGCAGTGCTAGTAGGCTATACGAGCAGTACTTC. The V and J genes are TRBV20-1 and TRBJ2-7; no firm D call. This CDR3 is built from 11 residues. CDR1 and CDR2 (germline): DFQATT, SNEGSKA (reference sequence). Trimming removed 3 bases at V and 4 bases at J, with 7 bases between.

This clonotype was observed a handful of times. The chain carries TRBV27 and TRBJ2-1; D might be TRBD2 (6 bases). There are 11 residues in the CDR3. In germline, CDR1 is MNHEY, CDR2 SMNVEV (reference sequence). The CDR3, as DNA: TGTTCAGCCGGGACTTCAAATGAGCAGTTCTTC. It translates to CSAGTSNEQFF.

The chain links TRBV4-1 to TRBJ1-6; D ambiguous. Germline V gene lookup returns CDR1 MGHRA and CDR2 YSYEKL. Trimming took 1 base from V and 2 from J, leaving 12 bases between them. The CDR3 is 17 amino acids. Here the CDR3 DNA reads TGCGCCAGCAGCCAAGGATCCGGGAAGCCCTATAATTCACCCCTCCACTTT. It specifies CASSQGSGKPYNSPLHF.

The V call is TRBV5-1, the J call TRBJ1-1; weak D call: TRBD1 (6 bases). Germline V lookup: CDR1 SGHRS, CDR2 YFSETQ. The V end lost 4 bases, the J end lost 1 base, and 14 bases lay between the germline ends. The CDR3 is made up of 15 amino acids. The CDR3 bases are TGCGCCAGCAGCCGGGTAGGGGGAAGGAACACTGAAGCTTTCTTT. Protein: CASSRVGGRNTEAFF. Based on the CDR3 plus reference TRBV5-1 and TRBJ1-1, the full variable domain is KAGVTQTPRYLIKTRGQQVTLSCSPISGHRSVSWYQQTPGQGLQFLFEYFSETQRNKGNFPGRFSGRQFSNSRSEMNVSTLELGDSALYLCASSRVGGRNTEAFFGQGTRLTVV.